This TCR beta chain derives from a study of naive and memory T cell subsets. Whole-study results and caveats: Naive and memory subsets had different power law exponents for TCR abundance. Expression changes during T cell differentiation may affect RNA-based TCR counts.

An equimolar mix of two oligonucleotides served as the beta constant-region primer for TRBC1 and TRBC2. Nested alpha and beta constant-region primers with the SP2 primer drove four PCR rounds on ligated cDNA. TCRdb re-derived calls from the UMI-ligation and nested PCR reads in MiXCR, one entry per CDR3 protein. Seen here are tens of thousands of distinct CDR3 sequences, 13% observed once, and the top ten hold approximately 0.84%. With regard to this clonotype: Its antigen is as yet unknown.

From the second PCR step, alpha and beta chains were amplified apart. The CDR3 runs to 18 residues. Germline V gives CDR1 MNHEY, CDR2 SVGEGT. Trimming took 2 bases from V and 3 from J; bases not matched to a gene: 7. The chain recombines TRBV6-2 or TRBV6-3 with TRBJ2-2, with 12 nucleotides matching TRBD2. The TCR originated in a human donor in good health. The sample was central memory CD4+ T cells from blood. This chain's CDR3 is CASSYDGTSGLDTGELFF. CDR3 DNA sequence: TGTGCCAGCAGTTACGACGGGACTAGCGGGCTGGACACCGGGGAGCTGTTTTTT.